This TCR beta chain appears in the sequencing data of a study of blood T cell repertoires in COVID-19. The protocol was immunoSEQ multiplex PCR, while the TCRdb copy is restricted to in-frame clones and leaves out a portion. The sample yields more than 110,000 clones, roughly 90% seen once. The V and J ends lost 1 base and 5 bases respectively, with 11 bases between them. The V gene's germline CDR1 is SEHNR and CDR2 FQNEAQ (reference sequence). CDR3 size: 15 residues. This clonotype originated in a man aged 50 or older with active or convalescent COVID-19. Sequencing used peripheral blood. The rearrangement uses TRBV7-9 and TRBJ1-4, with D unclear. The CDR3 DNA follows: TGTGCCAGCAGCTTAGAGGCGGCTGGGAATGAAAAACTGTTTTTT. This translates into CASSLEAAGNEKLFF.